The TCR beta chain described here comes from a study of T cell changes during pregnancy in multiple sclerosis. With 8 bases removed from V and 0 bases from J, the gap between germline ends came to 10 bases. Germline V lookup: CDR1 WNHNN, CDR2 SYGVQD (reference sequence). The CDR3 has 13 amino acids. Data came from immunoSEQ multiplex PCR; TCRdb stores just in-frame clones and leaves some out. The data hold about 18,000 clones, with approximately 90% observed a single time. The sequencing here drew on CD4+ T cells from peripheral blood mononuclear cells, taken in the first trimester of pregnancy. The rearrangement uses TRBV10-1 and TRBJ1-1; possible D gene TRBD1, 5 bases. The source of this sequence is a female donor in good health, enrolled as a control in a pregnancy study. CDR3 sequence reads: CASQGGVNTEAFF. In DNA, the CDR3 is TGCGCCAGCCAGGGAGGGGTGAACACTGAAGCTTTCTTT.